The entry below describes one T cell receptor beta chain. Frequency classes this clonotype as medium-sized (0.01 to 0.1%); no count is given. The antigen this receptor binds is unknown. Prior to TCRbeta sequencing, five KLR/GPR56-defined CD4+ populations were enriched by fluorescence-activated cell sorting. TCRbeta repertoires of five CD4+ T-cell subsets defined by KLRB1, KLRG1, GPR56 and KLRF1 expression were sequenced to test a linear memory differentiation pathway. TCR-sequenced cells came from peripheral blood of healthy control individuals, reported as five donors in the TCRbeta analysis figure. The researchers collected heparinized peripheral blood and processed every sample within one hour of retrieval. Blood was diluted 1:2 in PBS, and peripheral blood mononuclear cells were then isolated from the diluted blood at room temperature by Biocoll density gradient centrifugation. CD4+ T cells were enriched from freshly isolated PBMCs by magnetic sorting with anti-CD4 MicroBeads before flow sorting. A BD FACSAria II was used to sort CD4+ T cells, enriched from the PBMCs of healthy donors, according to marker expression. For surface staining, the researchers used Miltenyi Biotec antibodies: anti-KLRB1 clone 191B8, anti-KLRF1 clone 4A4.D10 and anti-KLRG1 clone REA261.

This sample was taken from a study of GPR56 and killer-like receptors on CD4 memory cells (dated by TCRdb to 2018 to 2020). At the level of the whole study: It was proposed in the study that human CD4+ memory T-cell differentiation and cytokine production potential are marked by progressive acquisition of KLRB1, KLRG1, GPR56 and then KLRF1. The healthy blood donors were described in the study as age-matched to the liver disease patients, whose median age was roughly 70 years. The study at large found these results: Overlap of TCR repertoires was observed especially between the late populations 4 and 5, and partly population 3. Rather than covering full repertoires, the diversity and similarity analyses were limited to the 100 most expanded clones in each population. The clones that dominated late populations 4 and 5 were also present in early populations 1 and 2, and the authors interpreted this finding as evidence for linear differentiation. Low clonal frequency was observed in the marker-negative population, and a progressive increase in clonal frequency, with a corresponding decrease in TCRbeta diversity, was observed along the proposed pathway.

From cysteine to phenylalanine, the CDR3 is 11 amino acids long. This entry has no DNA. Sequences SGHAT (CDR1) and FQNNGV (CDR2) are obtained from the germline V gene. Instrument used: Illumina HiSeq 2500. For construction of sequencing libraries, the recombined TCRbeta locus was amplified according to a previously published PCR protocol. As for how the authors treated the data: Reads whose average quality score was below 30 were removed, and the reads that remained were processed with IMSEQ. Clonotypes were defined by Vbeta gene, Jbeta gene and CDR3 amino acid sequence. To quantify how much the repertoires of different populations overlapped, the Morisita-Horn index was computed on the top 100 expanded clones. Renyi diversity profiles calculated on the top 100 expanded clones were used to evaluate clonal diversity. TCRdb reprocessed the raw reads; every CDR3 protein sequence is a single record, and DNA is not supplied. None of the V and J calls come from the authors' own analysis; TCRdb made them. This sample's records show 3,000 or so distinct CDR3 sequences. The top ten constitute roughly 3.1% of the sample.

This chain is built from TRBV11-2 and TRBJ2-1; TCRdb's D call, TRBD2, is unchecked because there is no DNA. The sample comprised memory CD4+ T cells from blood. The clonotype originates from a human donor in good health. For the CDR3, the sequence is CASSVGGLQFF. Outside the CDR3, residues come from the reference TRBV11-2 and TRBJ2-1 proteins, so the full variable domain is: EAGVAQSPRYKIIEKRQSVAFWCNPISGHATLYWYQQILGQGPKLLIQFQNNGVVDDSQLPKDRFSAERLKGVDSTLKIQPAKLEDSAVYLCASSVGGLQFFGPGTRLTVL.